This T cell receptor (beta chain) was obtained from a study of OX40 agonist ivuxolimab in advanced cancers. The wider study: The study gave patients intravenous ivuxolimab at 0.01 to 10 mg/kg every 2 weeks.

The CDR3 spans 12 residues. V shed 5 bases and J shed 9 bases, with 11 bases lying between them. The germline V gene encodes CDR1 SGHAT and CDR2 FQNNGV. Libraries were prepared by immunoSEQ multiplex PCR; TCRdb keeps only in-frame clonotypes and omits some of them. The profile shows about 150,000 clones, approximately 94% of them singletons. The TCR sequence derives from an adult with an advanced solid tumor such as melanoma, head and neck, liver or kidney cancer. Sequences were derived from CD4+ or CD8+ T cells sorted from blood, sampled in a trial of the OX40 agonist ivuxolimab. V and J are TRBV11-2 and TRBJ2-1; weak D call: TRBD2 (5 bases). CDR3 DNA: TGTGCCAGCAGCCGTAGCGAGCTTGAGCAGTTCTTC. Its protein product is CASSRSELEQFF.